The 29 T cell receptor beta chains presented below share a single source sample, sequenced in a study of Ad26.COV2.S vaccination and SARS-CoV-2 variants. Regarding treatment: about 20 received Ad26.COV2.S at low or high dose, single or two shots; 5 received placebo; per-sample allocation not given. The samples date from day 63 after the first vaccine or placebo injection. Some clones are missing from TCRdb's copy, which holds only in-frame ones; the method was immunoSEQ multiplex PCR. This repertoire shows around 450,000 clones, 89% found once; its top ten account for about 2.4%. The input for sequencing was peripheral blood, taken in a trial of Ad26.COV2.S vaccine versus placebo. These TCRs come from a person between 18 and 65 years old who received the Ad26.COV2.S COVID-19 vaccine or a placebo.

This clone showed up just a few times. The chain is built from TRBV2 and TRBJ2-7; 9 nucleotides align to TRBD1. With 11 bases clipped from V and 1 base from J, the junction kept 9 bases outside the gene matches. The CDR3 is 14 residues long. Germline V CDR1 and CDR2: SNHLY, FYNNEI. Here the CDR3 reads CARQKGTGSYEQYF. The CDR3 nucleotides read TGTGCCCGACAGAAGGGGACAGGGTCCTACGAGCAGTACTTC.

The chain recombines TRBV5-1 with TRBJ2-3, with a weak D call TRBD1 (5 bases). V was shortened by 0 bases and J by 6 bases, with 14 bases between the two germline ends. There are 15 residues in the CDR3. In germline, CDR1 is SGHRS, CDR2 YFSETQ. For the CDR3, the DNA is TGCGCCAGCAGCTTGGAGGGGTACGCCGCCGATACGCAGTATTTT. This encodes CASSLEGYAADTQYF.

The chain joins TRBV28 to TRBJ1-5; the D is unclear. Trimming pared 4 bases from V and 11 bases from J, leaving 9 bases between. This CDR3 region has 11 residues. Germline V gene lookup returns CDR1 MDHEN and CDR2 SYDVKM. The CDR3 reads CASSSGVAQHF. Here the CDR3 DNA reads TGTGCCAGCAGTTCCGGAGTGGCCCAGCATTTT.

This clone was seen just once. V gene TRBV30 combines with J gene TRBJ1-3; D not resolved. This CDR3 comprises 13 residues. The germline CDR1 and CDR2 sequences are GTSNPN and SVGIG (reference sequence). Trimming shortened V by 0 bases and J by 5 bases, and 8 bases separated the two germline ends. The DNA for the CDR3 is TGTGCCTGGAGTGTAAACAGTCGAAACACCATATATTTT. Its protein product is CAWSVNSRNTIYF.

The chain joins TRBV29-1 to TRBJ2-7; D unclear. With 4 bases removed from V and 2 bases from J, the gap between germline ends came to 9 bases. This CDR3 contains 12 residues. Germline assignment: CDR1 SQVTM and CDR2 ANQGSEA. The DNA for the CDR3 is TGCAGCGTTGGTACAGCAACCTACGAGCAGTACTTC. This codes for CSVGTATYEQYF.

This clone was detected only once. The rearrangement links TRBV7-6 to TRBJ1-1, with TRBD1 identical over 8 bases. Losses at the gene ends were 3 bases for V and 3 bases for J; bases not matched to a gene: 6. The CDR3 sequence is 15 residues long. The V gene's germline CDR1 is SGHVS and CDR2 FNYEAQ. CDR3 amino acids: CASSFSGGQDTEAFF. CDR3 DNA: TGTGCCAGCAGCTTCTCGGGGGGACAGGACACTGAAGCTTTCTTT.

CDR3 loop: CASSLTARGRGGSGNTIYF. CDR3 nucleotide sequence: TGTGCCAGCAGCTTAACGGCCCGAGGCCGGGGAGGCTCTGGAAACACCATATATTTT. The chain joins TRBV7-3 to TRBJ1-3, with D uncertain. The length of the CDR3 is 19 residues. Germline V lookup: CDR1 SGHTA, CDR2 FQGTGA. V lost 0 bases, J lost 0 bases, and 18 bases lay in between.

The chain carries TRBV7-8 and TRBJ1-5, with D perhaps TRBD1 (5 bases). The V end lost 4 bases, the J end lost 0 bases, and 19 bases lay between the germline ends. The germline CDR1 and CDR2 sequences are SGHVS and FQNEAQ. There are 18 residues in the CDR3. The CDR3 coding sequence is TGTGCCAGCAGCTCTTCACAGGCTCCCGGCTATAGCAATCAGCCCCAGCATTTT. Translating it yields CASSSSQAPGYSNQPQHF.

The chain is built from TRBV27 and TRBJ1-4, with 9 nucleotides matching TRBD1. CDR1 MNHEY and CDR2 SMNVEV come from the germline V gene (reference sequence). The CDR3 contains 19 residues. V lost 6 bases, J lost 4 bases, and 18 bases stayed unmatched. CDR3 sequence (DNA): TGTGCCAGCAGACCCTATACCGGGACAGGGCGTGGGGTTAATGAAAAACTGTTTTTT. This gives the protein CASRPYTGTGRGVNEKLFF.

V and J are TRBV6-6 and TRBJ2-4; TRBD2 is a possible D gene (6 bases). The CDR3 has 15 amino acids. The ends were cut back, 4 bases at V and 6 bases at J, with 16 bases in the middle. Germline values: CDR1 MNHNY, CDR2 SVGAGI (reference sequence). The CDR3 loop reads CASSLGREEGNIQYF. The CDR3 DNA is TGTGCCAGCAGTTTGGGCAGGGAGGAAGGAAACATTCAGTACTTC.

The chain has TRBV28 and TRBJ1-2; no firm D call. The CDR3 spans 14 residues. Germline lookup yields CDR1 MDHEN and CDR2 SYDVKM. The V gene lost 1 base and the J gene lost 0 bases, with 6 bases spanning the gap. CDR3 in amino acids: CASSLFRSNYGYTF. In DNA form, the CDR3 reads TGTGCCAGCAGTTTATTTAGGTCTAACTATGGCTACACCTTC.

This clone has just a few counts. The chain links TRBV21-1 to TRBJ2-7; no DNA check was done on the table's D call, TRBD2. TRBV21-1 is flagged as a pseudogene. The CDR3 is made up of 19 amino acids. CDR3 loop: CASSPGTYSGRALSREQYV. CDR3 nucleotide sequence: TGTGCCAGCAGCCCGGGGACCTATAGCGGGAGGGCCCTATCGAGGGAGCAGTACGTC.

This CDR3 is CASSQDRPFKGPSGANVLTF. In nucleotides, the CDR3 is TGCGCCAGCAGTCAAGACAGGCCGTTCAAGGGCCCCTCTGGGGCCAACGTCCTGACTTTC. The V call is TRBV23-1, the J call TRBJ2-6, with D possibly matching TRBD1 (6 bases). TRBV23-1 is an open reading frame whose function is uncertain. The CDR3 totals 20 residues. The ends were cut back, 2 bases at V and 0 bases at J, with 20 bases in the middle.

The J gene is TRBJ1-3, the V gene TRBV13; the D gene is possibly TRBD1 (5 bases). Germline V gives CDR1 PRHDT, CDR2 FYEKMQ (reference sequence). Deletions cut 2 bases from V and 4 bases from J, with 15 bases between. This CDR3 spans 16 amino acids. The CDR3 DNA reads as TGTGCCAGCAGCTTATGGGGGGGGACTGCCGGAAACACCATATATTTT. Its protein product is CASSLWGGTAGNTIYF.

This chain joins TRBV5-1 and TRBJ2-3; D uncertain. V lost 0 bases and J lost 0, with 11 bases in between. Germline assignment: CDR1 SGHRS and CDR2 YFSETQ. The CDR3 is made up of 16 amino acids. In DNA, the CDR3 is TGCGCCAGCAGCTTGGATTGGGTAACTAGCACAGATACGCAGTATTTT. It encodes CASSLDWVTSTDTQYF. Variable domain in full (rest from reference TRBV5-1 and TRBJ2-3): KAGVTQTPRYLIKTRGQQVTLSCSPISGHRSVSWYQQTPGQGLQFLFEYFSETQRNKGNFPGRFSGRQFSNSRSEMNVSTLELGDSALYLCASSLDWVTSTDTQYFGPGTRLTVL.

CDR3 nucleotides: TGTGCCACCAGCAGAGTTAAAGGCGAGCAGTACTTC. It specifies CATSRVKGEQYF. The chain links TRBV15 to TRBJ2-7; the D is unclear. The V gene lost 1 base and the J gene lost 6 bases, with 7 bases spanning the gap. The CDR3 runs to 12 residues. CDR1 LNHNV and CDR2 YYDKDF come from the germline V gene (reference sequence).

The rearrangement links TRBV6-5 to TRBJ2-2; D gene ambiguous. The CDR3 contains 13 residues. Germline CDR1 reads MNHEY; CDR2 reads SVGAGI. V was clipped by 2 bases and J by 6 bases, with 7 bases between them. The CDR3 nucleotides read TGTGCCAGCAGTTACACGGTTCCCGGGGAGCTGTTTTTT. Translating it yields CASSYTVPGELFF.

The chain uses TRBV27 and TRBJ2-3; weak D call: TRBD2 (6 bases). The V gene's germline CDR1 is MNHEY and CDR2 SMNVEV (reference sequence). The CDR3 has 16 residues. Trimming left V 3 bases short and J 1 base short, with 14 bases between. CDR3 sequence reads: CASSFLGRRGTDTQYF. In nucleotides, the CDR3 is TGTGCCAGCAGTTTCCTGGGCCGGAGGGGCACAGATACGCAGTATTTT.

This rearrangement joins TRBV7-3 to TRBJ2-3, with D maybe TRBD2 (5 bases). This CDR3 region has 15 residues. Germline V gives CDR1 SGHTA, CDR2 FQGTGA. V was cut by 5 bases and J by 4 bases, with 16 bases left in between. The CDR3 loop is CASSPDSRRPDTQYF. The CDR3 bases are TGTGCCAGCAGCCCGGACTCCAGACGCCCAGATACGCAGTATTTT.

This rearrangement joins TRBV7-3 to TRBJ2-3; D not certain. With 2 bases removed from V and 5 bases from J, the gap between germline ends came to 11 bases. Germline V gene sequence: CDR1 SGHTA, CDR2 FQGTGA. The CDR3 spans 14 residues. The chain's CDR3 is CASSLAAGEDTQYF. In nucleotides, the CDR3 is TGTGCCAGCAGCTTAGCGGCTGGGGAAGATACGCAGTATTTT.

The chain couples TRBV2 to TRBJ1-4, with TRBD1 matching 7 bases. Losses at the gene ends were 3 bases for V and 7 bases for J; bases not matched to a gene: 8. The CDR3 spans 15 residues. CDR1 and CDR2 from the germline V gene are SNHLY and FYNNEI. The CDR3 protein is CASSDRQGRSEKLFF. As DNA, the CDR3 is TGTGCCAGCAGTGACCGACAGGGTCGTAGTGAAAAACTGTTTTTT. Full variable domain (outside the CDR3, taken from reference TRBV2 and TRBJ1-4): EPEVTQTPSHQVTQMGQEVILRCVPISNHLYFYWYRQILGQKVEFLVSFYNNEISEKSEIFDDQFSVERPDGSNFTLKIRSTKLEDSAMYFCASSDRQGRSEKLFFGSGTQLSVL.

The rearrangement uses TRBV4-1 and TRBJ2-7; 7 bases align to TRBD1. The CDR3 has 17 amino acids. Trimming removed 4 bases from V and 3 bases from J; junction bases left unmatched: 15. The germline V gene has CDR1 MGHRA and CDR2 YSYEKL. The CDR3 coding sequence is TGCGCCAGCAGCCGCCGCAGCGTCGGGACAGTAGACTACGAGCAGTACTTC. Its translation: CASSRRSVGTVDYEQYF.

This clone has a handful of counts. The genes are TRBV6-5 and TRBJ1-5; D is unclear. V lost 10 bases to trimming and J lost 3 bases, with 10 bases between them. CDR1 and CDR2 (germline): MNHEY, SVGAGI. CDR3 length equals 12 residues. CDR3 nucleotide sequence: TGTGCCACCAACCCCGACAATCAGCCCCAGCATTTT. This encodes CATNPDNQPQHF.

This chain uses TRBV20-1 with TRBJ1-2; no definite D call. This CDR3 contains 13 residues. CDR1 DFQATT and CDR2 SNEGSKA come from the germline V gene (reference sequence). Trimming left V 5 bases short and J 1 base short, with 11 bases between. The CDR3 DNA reads as TGCAGTGCTTGTGAACCCCATAACTATGGCTACACCTTC. Residues: CSACEPHNYGYTF.

This chain uses TRBV5-8 with TRBJ1-4; 9 bases fit TRBD1. The J segment lost 4 bases and the V segment lost 4 bases, leaving 8 bases of the junction unmatched. This CDR3 is 16 amino acids long. From germline, CDR1 is SGHTS and CDR2 YDEGEE. The CDR3 protein is CASSPRTGAFNEKLFF. The CDR3 region has the DNA TGTGCCAGCAGCCCAAGGACAGGGGCGTTTAATGAAAAACTGTTTTTT.

The CDR3 DNA follows: TGCGCCAGCAGACCCCTCGGTCGCAATGAGCAGTTCTTC. This sequence encodes CASRPLGRNEQFF. The V gene is TRBV5-1, the J gene TRBJ2-1; D is undetermined. Germline CDR1 and CDR2: SGHRS and YFSETQ. This CDR3 has 13 amino acids. V lost 5 bases and J 6 bases, leaving 12 bases between the germline ends. Filled out from reference TRBV5-1 and TRBJ2-1, the complete variable domain reads KAGVTQTPRYLIKTRGQQVTLSCSPISGHRSVSWYQQTPGQGLQFLFEYFSETQRNKGNFPGRFSGRQFSNSRSEMNVSTLELGDSALYLCASRPLGRNEQFFGPGTRLTVL.

The chain employs TRBV30 and TRBJ2-2; 8 bases are shared with TRBD1. V shed 5 bases, J shed 7 bases, and the junction held 12 bases outside the gene matches. Per germline, CDR1 GTSNPN and CDR2 SVGIG (reference sequence). This CDR3 contains 15 residues. The CDR3, as DNA: TGTGCCTGGCGGGACAGGCAGAGAGCACGCGGGGAGCTGTTTTTT. Translation gives CAWRDRQRARGELFF.

The rearrangement links TRBV6-6 to TRBJ2-1; 7 nucleotides agree with TRBD2. Germline CDR1 MNHNY, CDR2 SVGAGI (reference sequence). The CDR3 has 14 residues. The J segment lost 3 bases and the V segment lost 10 bases, leaving 9 bases of the junction unmatched. CDR3 nucleotide sequence: TGTGCCACCCACGGACTAGGGGTCTACAATGAGCAGTTCTTC. Protein: CATHGLGVYNEQFF.

In DNA, the CDR3 is TGTGCCAGCAGCTTAGTAGGGACAAACGTCCAAGAGACCCAGTACTTC. This translates into CASSLVGTNVQETQYF. The chain combines TRBV11-3 with TRBJ2-5, with D perhaps TRBD1 (6 bases). V lost 1 base, J lost 1 base, and 13 bases lay in between. Germline V gene lookup returns CDR1 SGHNT and CDR2 YENEEA. The CDR3 sequence is 16 residues long.